This entry is about one T cell receptor (beta chain). What it binds is not known. This entry comes from a study of T-cell memory formation after mild COVID-19. Study findings and constraints: Second-wave clones that peaked on day 37 lacked confirmed SARS-CoV-2 specificity. Clones contracting across day 15 to 85 had a balanced CD4/CD8 profile; later expanding clones leaned CD4+.

This CDR3 is built from 14 residues. The germline CDR1 and CDR2 sequences are SGDLS and YYNGEE. V gave up 4 bases and J gave up 6 bases; unmatched junction bases: 3. Barcoded TCR alpha and TCR beta cDNA libraries with UMIs came from 5'RACE using constant-segment primers. TCRdb passed the 5' RACE reads through MiXCR, listing each CDR3 protein once. The table includes under 250,000 distinct CDR3 sequences, 15% detected once. Sequencing was performed on PBMCs or a T cell subset sorted from them (not recorded which). This clonotype originated in an adult woman who had mild COVID-19 (a few samples of this study predate the infection). Cell type and time point are not known. V and J are TRBV9 and TRBJ2-4, with 11 bases lining up with TRBD1. CDR3 amino acids: CASSKDRGRNIQYF. As DNA, the CDR3 is TGTGCCAGCAGCAAGGACAGGGGGCGAAACATTCAGTACTTC.